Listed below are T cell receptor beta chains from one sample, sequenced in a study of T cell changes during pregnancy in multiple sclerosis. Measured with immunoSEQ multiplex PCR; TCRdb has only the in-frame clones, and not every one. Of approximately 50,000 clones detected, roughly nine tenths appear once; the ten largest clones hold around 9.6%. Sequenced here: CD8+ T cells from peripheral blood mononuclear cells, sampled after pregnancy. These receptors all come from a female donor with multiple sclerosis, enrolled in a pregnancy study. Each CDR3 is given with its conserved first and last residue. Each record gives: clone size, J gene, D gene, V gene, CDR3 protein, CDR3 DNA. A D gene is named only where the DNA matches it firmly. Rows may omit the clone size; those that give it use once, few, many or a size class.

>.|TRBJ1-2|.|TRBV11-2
CASSLDHSDSGYTF
TGTGCCAGCAGCTTAGATCATAGTGATTCCGGCTACACCTTC
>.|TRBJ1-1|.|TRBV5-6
CASSLGGSRLNTEAFF
TGTGCCAGCAGCTTGGGCGGATCCCGATTGAACACTGAAGCTTTCTTT
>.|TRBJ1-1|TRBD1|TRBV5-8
CASSPEQGAEAFF
TGTGCCAGCAGCCCAGAACAGGGGGCTGAAGCTTTCTTT
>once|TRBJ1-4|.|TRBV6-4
CASSEDGDEKLFF
TGTGCCAGCAGTGAGGACGGGGATGAAAAACTGTTTTTT
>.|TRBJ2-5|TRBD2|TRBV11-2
CASSFTAGVGTQYF
TGTGCCAGCAGCTTTACCGCGGGGGTAGGGACCCAGTACTTC
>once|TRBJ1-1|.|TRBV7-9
CASSAGQIEAFF
TGTGCCAGCAGCGCAGGACAGATTGAAGCTTTCTTT
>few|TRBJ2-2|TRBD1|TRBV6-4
CASSSGTGGPGELFF
TGTGCCAGCAGTTCCGGGACAGGGGGCCCCGGGGAGCTGTTTTTT
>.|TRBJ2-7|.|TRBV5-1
CASSLLVGAYEQYF
TGCGCCAGCAGCTTATTGGTGGGCGCGTACGAGCAGTACTTC
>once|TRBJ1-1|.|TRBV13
CASSLGEGGGDTEAFF
TGTGCCAGCAGCTTAGGGGAGGGAGGTGGCGACACTGAAGCTTTCTTT
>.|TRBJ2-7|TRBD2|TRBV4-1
CASSQASGLAYEQYF
TGCGCCAGCAGCCAAGCATCAGGACTAGCTTACGAGCAGTACTTC
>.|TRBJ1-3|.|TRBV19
CASSTSGAGNTIYF
TGTGCCAGTAGTACGTCAGGGGCTGGAAACACCATATATTTT
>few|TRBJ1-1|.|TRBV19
CASSTVNTEAFF
TGTGCCAGTAGTACGGTGAACACTGAAGCTTTCTTT
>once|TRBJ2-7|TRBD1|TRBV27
CASSFGTGTYEQYF
TGTGCCAGCAGTTTCGGGACAGGTACCTACGAGCAGTACTTC
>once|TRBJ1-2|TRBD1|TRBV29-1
CSAEDRGDYGYTF
TGCAGCGCCGAAGACAGGGGGGACTATGGCTACACCTTC
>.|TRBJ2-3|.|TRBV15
CATSRTPGVTDTQYF
TGTGCCACCAGCAGGACGCCGGGGGTCACAGATACGCAGTATTTT
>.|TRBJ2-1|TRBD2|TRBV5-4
CASSPGTSGGFEQFF
TGTGCCAGCAGCCCCGGGACTAGCGGGGGGTTTGAGCAGTTCTTC
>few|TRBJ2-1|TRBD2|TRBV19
CASSGGDYNEQFF
TGTGCCAGTAGCGGGGGGGATTACAATGAGCAGTTCTTC
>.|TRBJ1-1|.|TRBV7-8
CASSSTPEAFF
TGTGCCAGCAGCTCAACTCCTGAAGCTTTCTTT